A selection of T cell receptor beta chains follows, all from one sample in a study of blood T cell repertoires in COVID-19. Measured with immunoSEQ multiplex PCR; TCRdb has only the in-frame clones, and not every one. This repertoire shows 75,000 to 100,000 clones, approximately 82% found once; its top ten account for approximately 10%. Source material: peripheral blood. These receptors originate from a human donor in a cohort sampled during active COVID-19. Both conserved end residues are part of each CDR3. The order of the fields is V gene, D gene, clone size, J gene, CDR3 protein, CDR3 DNA. A D gene is named only where the DNA matches it firmly. A row's size may be missing; if present it is once, few, many or a size class.

TRBV2	-	-	TRBJ2-7	CASNYGGADVYEQYF	TGTGCCAGCAACTATGGGGGGGCCGATGTCTACGAGCAGTACTTC
TRBV20-1	-	-	TRBJ2-5	CSASEGVETQYF	TGCAGTGCTAGTGAAGGGGTCGAGACCCAGTACTTC
TRBV6-2/TRBV6-3	TRBD1	-	TRBJ1-1	CASSFGQGQAFF	TGTGCCAGCAGTTTTGGACAGGGACAAGCTTTCTTT
TRBV3-1/TRBV3-2	-	-	TRBJ2-3	CATLSRGSKVDTQYF	TGTGCCACCCTCTCCCGAGGCTCAAAAGTAGATACGCAGTATTTT
TRBV6-4	-	-	TRBJ2-1	CADPDGNYNEQFF	TGTGCCGACCCGGACGGGAACTACAATGAGCAGTTCTTC
TRBV5-1	-	-	TRBJ2-6	CASSLEVSVGANVLTF	TGCGCCAGCAGCTTGGAGGTGAGCGTTGGGGCCAACGTCCTGACTTTC
TRBV6-5	-	-	TRBJ1-2	CAIKEVPSLYGYTF	TGTGCCATCAAAGAGGTTCCCAGTCTCTATGGCTACACCTTC
TRBV18	TRBD1	-	TRBJ1-5	CASSLGTGRGNQPQHF	TGTGCCAGCTCACTCGGGACAGGGAGGGGCAATCAGCCCCAGCATTTT
TRBV9	TRBD2	-	TRBJ2-1	CASSVGTSGPQFF	TGTGCCAGCAGCGTCGGGACTAGCGGGCCGCAGTTCTTC
TRBV18	-	-	TRBJ1-1	CASSPQTLGLMNTEAFF	TGTGCCAGCTCACCACAGACCTTGGGCCTAATGAACACTGAAGCTTTCTTT
TRBV5-1	TRBD1	-	TRBJ2-1	CASSLVGQGGNEQFF	TGCGCCAGCAGCTTGGTGGGACAGGGGGGCAATGAGCAGTTCTTC
TRBV28	-	-	TRBJ2-2	CASSFRGQNTGELFF	TGTGCCAGCAGTTTTCGGGGACAGAACACCGGGGAGCTGTTTTTT
TRBV7-3	TRBD1	-	TRBJ2-1	CASSPRTGGGEQFF	TGTGCCAGCAGCCCACGGACAGGGGGGGGTGAGCAGTTCTTC
TRBV11-3	TRBD2	-	TRBJ2-7	CASSSGLAGDEQYF	TGTGCCAGCAGCTCTGGACTAGCGGGAGACGAGCAGTACTTC
TRBV5-1	-	few	TRBJ1-2	CASSPGQGSDFYGYTF	TGCGCCAGCAGCCCTGGGCAGGGCAGTGACTTCTATGGCTACACCTTC
TRBV3-1/TRBV3-2	TRBD2	-	TRBJ2-1	CASSQDLGLAGGGNEQFF	TGTGCCAGCAGCCAAGATCTTGGGCTAGCGGGAGGAGGGAATGAGCAGTTCTTC
TRBV6-5	-	-	TRBJ1-2	CASSIDRLVNYGYTF	TGTGCCAGCAGTATCGACAGGCTAGTCAACTATGGCTACACCTTC
TRBV5-6	-	-	TRBJ2-5	CASSPNGGPQETQYF	TGTGCCAGCAGCCCCAACGGGGGTCCCCAAGAGACCCAGTACTTC
TRBV28	-	-	TRBJ1-2	CASITPRDRRTGQDGYTF	TGTGCCAGCATCACCCCGAGAGACCGTCGTACGGGACAAGATGGCTACACCTTC
TRBV9	-	-	TRBJ2-5	CASSVSGQQETQYF	TGTGCCAGCAGCGTGTCAGGGCAACAAGAGACCCAGTACTTC
TRBV11-2	TRBD1	-	TRBJ2-7	CASSPLRTGGYEQYF	TGTGCCAGCAGCCCCCTAAGGACAGGAGGCTACGAGCAGTACTTC
TRBV6-2/TRBV6-3	-	-	TRBJ2-4	CASSYSMENVKVVAKNIQYF	TGTGCCAGCAGTTACTCGATGGAGAATGTAAAGGTCGTAGCCAAAAACATTCAGTACTTC
TRBV7-3	TRBD1	few	TRBJ1-2	CASSMDRAYGYTF	TGTGCCAGCAGCATGGACAGGGCGTATGGCTACACCTTC
TRBV7-7	-	-	TRBJ2-5	CYLGRRGRETQYF	TGTTACCTTGGTCGGCGGGGGCGAGAGACCCAGTACTTC
TRBV2	-	-	TRBJ2-7	CASSGGGRGAYEQYF	TGTGCCAGCAGTGGGGGTGGCAGGGGAGCTTACGAGCAGTACTTC
TRBV10-1	-	-	TRBJ1-1	CASSAGAGEAFF	TGCGCCAGCAGTGCAGGTGCAGGGGAAGCTTTCTTT